The 16 T cell receptor beta chains below all came from one sample that was sequenced in a study of T cell changes during pregnancy in multiple sclerosis. The assay was immunoSEQ multiplex PCR, and TCRdb's table has in-frame clones only and misses some. The profile shows roughly 38,000 clones, roughly 90% of them singletons. Sequenced material: peripheral blood, taken in the third trimester of pregnancy. These receptors originate from a female donor in good health, enrolled as a control in a pregnancy study.

This chain links TRBV7-9 with TRBJ1-5; TRBD1 is a possible D gene (5 bases). This CDR3 contains 14 residues. Between the trimmed V and J ends, which lost 5 bases and 4 bases, there was a span of 12 bases. Germline assignment: CDR1 SEHNR and CDR2 FQNEAQ (reference sequence). CDR3: CASSPTTENQPQHF. The CDR3 region has the DNA TGTGCCAGCAGCCCGACGACAGAGAATCAGCCCCAGCATTTT. Combining the CDR3 with reference TRBV7-9 and TRBJ1-5 gives the whole variable domain DTGVSQNPRHKITKRGQNVTFRCDPISEHNRLYWYRQTLGQGPEFLTYFQNEAQLEKSRLLSDRFSAERPKGSFSTLEIQRTEQGDSAMYLCASSPTTENQPQHFGDGTRLSIL.

The rearrangement joins TRBV6-5 to TRBJ2-2, with D uncertain. The ends were cut back, 1 base at V and 1 base at J, with 4 bases in the middle. Germline CDR1 and CDR2: MNHEY and SVGAGI. The CDR3 is 14 amino acids. The CDR3 bases are TGTGCCAGCAGTTACTACAGGAACACCGGGGAGCTGTTTTTT. It encodes CASSYYRNTGELFF.

The V call is TRBV6-4, the J call TRBJ1-1, with D maybe TRBD1 (5 bases). The CDR3 length is 15 residues. Per the germline V gene, CDR1 is MRHNA and CDR2 is SNTAGT. Trimming shortened V by 5 bases and J by 1 base, and 14 bases separated the two germline ends. CDR3 loop: CASSWEAGANTEAFF. The CDR3 region has the DNA TGTGCCAGCAGTTGGGAGGCTGGGGCGAACACTGAAGCTTTCTTT.

This chain connects TRBV4-1 to TRBJ1-4, with TRBD1 identical over 8 bases. Per germline, CDR1 MGHRA and CDR2 YSYEKL. The CDR3 spans 18 residues. V shed 1 base, J shed 6 bases, and the junction held 13 bases outside the gene matches. The CDR3, as DNA: TGCGCCAGCAGCCAAGTTTGGCGTGGACAGGGAAAAGATGAAAAACTGTTTTTT. Residues: CASSQVWRGQGKDEKLFF.

The V gene is TRBV10-3, the J gene TRBJ2-1, with 10 bases fitting TRBD2. Per germline, CDR1 ENHRY and CDR2 SYGVKD. The CDR3 length is 17 residues. The ends lost 3 bases at V and 8 bases at J; junction bases unmatched: 13. The CDR3 is CAISESQLAGRRDEQFF. DNA for the CDR3: TGTGCCATCAGTGAATCCCAACTAGCGGGGCGCCGGGATGAGCAGTTCTTC.

This clone appeared a single time. The chain combines TRBV5-1 with TRBJ2-1; 10 bases line up with TRBD2. V trimming: 3 bases; J trimming: 10 bases; junction bases outside the gene matches: 7. CDR3 length: 14 residues. From germline, CDR1 is SGHRS and CDR2 YFSETQ. As DNA, the CDR3 is TGCGCCAGCAGCTCCCTAGCGGGAGCGGGGGAGCAGTTCTTC. As protein: CASSSLAGAGEQFF.

This clone was detected a few times. The rearrangement joins TRBV15 to TRBJ2-6; D might be TRBD1 (6 bases). Germline CDR1 reads LNHNV; CDR2 reads YYDKDF (reference sequence). Trimming stripped 3 bases from V and 4 bases from J, with 13 bases between. This CDR3 region has 16 residues. CDR3 sequence: CATSRETGHGANVLTF. In DNA form, the CDR3 reads TGTGCCACCAGCAGGGAAACAGGGCACGGGGCCAACGTCCTGACTTTC.

The chain is built from TRBV4-1 and TRBJ2-5; 9 positions agree with TRBD2. Per the germline V gene, CDR1 is MGHRA and CDR2 is YSYEKL. This CDR3 comprises 15 residues. V trimming: 0 bases; J trimming: 9 bases; junction bases outside the gene matches: 8. In DNA, the CDR3 is TGCGCCAGCAGCCAAGAACTAGCGGGCTATGGGGCCCAGTACTTC. This codes for CASSQELAGYGAQYF.

The CDR3 reads CASSATSGRFGRSYNEQFF. DNA for the CDR3: TGCGCCAGCAGCGCGACTAGCGGGAGATTCGGCCGCTCCTACAATGAGCAGTTCTTC. The V gene is TRBV5-1, the J gene TRBJ2-1; 12 bases match TRBD2. The J segment lost 0 bases and the V segment lost 4 bases, leaving 11 bases of the junction unmatched. CDR1 SGHRS and CDR2 YFSETQ come from the germline V gene. This CDR3 is built from 19 residues.

The chain carries TRBV14 and TRBJ2-1, with TRBD2 matching 7 bases. V lost 0 bases, J lost 9 bases, and 8 bases stayed unmatched. The CDR3 is 15 residues long. Per germline, CDR1 SGHDN and CDR2 FVKESK. The CDR3 is CASSQDVGGIGEQFF. The CDR3 DNA is TGTGCCAGCAGCCAAGATGTCGGGGGGATAGGTGAGCAGTTCTTC. The full variable domain, completed using reference TRBV14 and TRBJ2-1, is EAGVTQFPSHSVIEKGQTVTLRCDPISGHDNLYWYRRVMGKEIKFLLHFVKESKQDESGMPNNRFLAERTGGTYSTLKVQPAELEDSGVYFCASSQDVGGIGEQFFGPGTRLTVL.

The chain uses TRBV9 and TRBJ2-3; D gene uncertain. Germline assignment: CDR1 SGDLS and CDR2 YYNGEE. The V end lost 0 bases, the J end lost 2 bases, and 10 bases lay between the germline ends. The CDR3 runs 15 residues. The CDR3 DNA follows: TGTGCCAGCAGCGTAGCCGGTGGTACCACAGATACGCAGTATTTT. Protein product: CASSVAGGTTDTQYF.

This CDR3 is CAWSVPVRAWSEAFF. The CDR3 nucleotides are TGTGCCTGGAGTGTACCGGTCAGGGCCTGGTCTGAAGCTTTCTTT. The chain links TRBV30 to TRBJ1-1, with D perhaps matching TRBD1 (5 bases). This CDR3 is 15 amino acids long. Trimming pared 0 bases from V and 6 bases from J, leaving 17 bases between. Germline V gene sequence: CDR1 GTSNPN, CDR2 SVGIG (reference sequence).

J is TRBJ1-4 and V is TRBV27; 7 bases align to TRBD1. This CDR3 comprises 14 residues. CDR1 and CDR2 (germline): MNHEY, SMNVEV (reference sequence). The V gene end was trimmed by 5 bases and the J gene end by 5 bases; junction bases not matched to a gene: 5. CDR3 region: CASSPTGMNEKLFF. CDR3 sequence (DNA): TGTGCCAGCAGTCCGACAGGGATGAATGAAAAACTGTTTTTT.

The V gene is TRBV6-1, the J gene TRBJ2-7; possible D gene TRBD2, 5 bases. CDR1 and CDR2 (germline): MNHNS, SASEGT. This CDR3 has 13 amino acids. CDR3: CAAEASKAYEQYF. CDR3 nucleotides: TGTGCGGCGGAGGCCTCGAAGGCTTACGAGCAGTACTTC.

This clone appeared a single time. This chain connects TRBV6-4 to TRBJ2-7; 7 bases line up with TRBD2. Germline values: CDR1 MRHNA, CDR2 SNTAGT. The ends lost 4 bases at V and 7 bases at J; junction bases unmatched: 7. CDR3 size: 13 residues. CDR3 sequence reads: CASSAVAGGEQYF. CDR3 bases: TGTGCCAGCAGTGCCGTCGCCGGGGGGGAGCAGTACTTC.

This chain uses TRBV11-2 with TRBJ1-1, with 7 bases that match TRBD1. Germline loops: CDR1 SGHAT, CDR2 FQNNGV. V lost 5 bases, J lost 1 base, and 7 bases stayed unmatched. The CDR3 sequence is 15 residues long. The CDR3 DNA reads TGTGCCAGCAGCCCTCTGACAGGGCGGAACACTGAAGCTTTCTTT. It yields the protein CASSPLTGRNTEAFF.